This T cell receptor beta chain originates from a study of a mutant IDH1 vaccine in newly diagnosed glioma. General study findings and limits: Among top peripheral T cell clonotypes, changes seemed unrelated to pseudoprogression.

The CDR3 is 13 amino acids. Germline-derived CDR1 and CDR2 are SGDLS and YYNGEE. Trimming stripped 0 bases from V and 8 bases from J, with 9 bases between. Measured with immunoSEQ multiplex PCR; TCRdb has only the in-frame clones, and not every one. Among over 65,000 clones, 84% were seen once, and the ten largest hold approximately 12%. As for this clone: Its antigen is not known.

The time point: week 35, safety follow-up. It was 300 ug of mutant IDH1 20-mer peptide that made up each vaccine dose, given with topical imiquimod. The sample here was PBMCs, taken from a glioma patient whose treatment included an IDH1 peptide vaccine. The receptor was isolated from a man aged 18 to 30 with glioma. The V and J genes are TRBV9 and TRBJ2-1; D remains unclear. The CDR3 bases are TGTGCCAGCAGCGTAGCCTATCTAGATGAGCAGTTCTTC. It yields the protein CASSVAYLDEQFF.